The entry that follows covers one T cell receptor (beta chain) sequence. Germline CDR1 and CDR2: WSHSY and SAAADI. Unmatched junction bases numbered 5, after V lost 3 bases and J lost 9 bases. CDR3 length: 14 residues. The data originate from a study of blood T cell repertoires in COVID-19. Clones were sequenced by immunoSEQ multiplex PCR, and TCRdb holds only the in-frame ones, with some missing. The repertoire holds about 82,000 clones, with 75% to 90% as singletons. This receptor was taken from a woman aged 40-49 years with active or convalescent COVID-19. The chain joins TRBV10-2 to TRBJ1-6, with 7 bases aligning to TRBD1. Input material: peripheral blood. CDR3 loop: CASSEPAGGSPLHF. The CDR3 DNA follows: TGCGCCAGCAGTGAACCCGCAGGGGGTTCACCCCTCCACTTT.